A selection of T cell receptor beta chains follows, all from one sample in a study of Ad26.COV2.S vaccination and SARS-CoV-2 variants. Libraries were prepared by immunoSEQ multiplex PCR; TCRdb keeps only in-frame clonotypes and omits some of them. The sample holds 510,000 or so clones, roughly 89% seen once. The sequenced sample was peripheral blood, obtained in a trial of Ad26.COV2.S vaccine versus placebo. The receptors derive from a person aged 18 to 59 who received the Ad26.COV2.S COVID-19 vaccine or a placebo. CDR3s include the opening cysteine and the closing phenylalanine or tryptophan. The D gene is left open where the match is weak. Only part of the rows carry a size: once, few, many, or a class if the clone is expanded.

>TRBV7-2|TRBD2|-|TRBJ2-5
TGTGCCAGCAGCTTAAGTTCCGGACTAGGCCAAGAGACCCAGTACTTC
CASSLSSGLGQETQYF
>TRBV19|-|-|TRBJ1-4
TGTGCCAGTAACGGGGACGCCGCGGCGCGGACTAATGAAAAACTGTTTTTT
CASNGDAAARTNEKLFF
>TRBV5-6|-|-|TRBJ1-2
TGTGCCAGCAGCCCCGGACATGATGGCTACACCTTC
CASSPGHDGYTF
>TRBV11-2|-|-|TRBJ2-7
TGTGCCAGCAGCTTAGATTGGTACGAGCAGTACTTC
CASSLDWYEQYF
>TRBV12-3/TRBV12-4|-|-|TRBJ1-1
TGTGCCAGCAGCCCCCGAGTAGAGAAGGAAGCTTTCTTT
CASSPRVEKEAFF
>TRBV5-6|-|few|TRBJ1-2
TGTGCCAGCAGCTTGCGGGGTCTGAGGGATGGCTACACCTTC
CASSLRGLRDGYTF
>TRBV28|-|few|TRBJ2-7
TGTGCCAGCAGCGCATTGAGGCGGGCGACCTCCTACGAGCAGTACTTC
CASSALRRATSYEQYF
>TRBV7-9|-|few|TRBJ2-7
TGTGCCAGCAGCCTAACCCAGTACGAGCAGTACTTC
CASSLTQYEQYF
>TRBV10-2|-|-|TRBJ1-5
TGCGCCAGCATGTGGAGGGGAAATCAGCCCCAGCATTTT
CASMWRGNQPQHF
>TRBV29-1|-|-|TRBJ1-2
TGCAGCGTTGAAGTGAGAATGAGCTACACCTTC
CSVEVRMSYTF
>TRBV30|TRBD1|-|TRBJ1-1
TGTGCCTGGAGTGCCTGGGACAGGGTAGGGACTGAAGCTTTCTTT
CAWSAWDRVGTEAFF
>TRBV28|TRBD1|-|TRBJ1-1
TGTGCCAGCAGTCTCGACAGGGTAGACACTGAAGCTTTCTTT
CASSLDRVDTEAFF
>TRBV5-1|-|-|TRBJ1-3
TGCGCCAGCAGCTCAGAGGGGAGTCTAGGAAACACCATATATTTT
CASSSEGSLGNTIYF
>TRBV7-3|TRBD2|once|TRBJ2-2
TGTGCCAGCAGCTTAAGGGAAGGACTAGCGGGATCTTCCGGGGAGCTGTTTTTT
CASSLREGLAGSSGELFF
>TRBV6-6|-|-|TRBJ1-1
TGTGCCAGCAGTCCCCTATCGAACACTGAAGCTTTCTTT
CASSPLSNTEAFF
>TRBV5-1|TRBD1|-|TRBJ1-4
TGCGCCAGCAGCTTGGGGGGATTGACAGGGCGGGAAAAACTGTTTTTT
CASSLGGLTGREKLFF
>TRBV6-2/TRBV6-3|-|-|TRBJ1-1
TGTGCCAGCAGTTATAGACAGGCAATGAACACTGAAGCTTTCTTT
CASSYRQAMNTEAFF
>TRBV6-6|TRBD1|-|TRBJ2-3
TGTGCCAGCAGTTACTCCGGACAGGGGACGACAGATACGCAGTATTTT
CASSYSGQGTTDTQYF
>TRBV19|-|-|TRBJ2-2
TGTGCCAGTTTGGTTGACACCGGGGAGCTGTTTTTT
CASLVDTGELFF
>TRBV9|TRBD2|-|TRBJ2-7
TGTGCCAGCAGCGTGGGGGCGGGAGGGTCCTACGAGCAGTACTTC
CASSVGAGGSYEQYF
>TRBV5-1|TRBD2|-|TRBJ2-5
TGCGCCAGCAGGCGCGGGAGCGGGGAGACCCAGTACTTC
CASRRGSGETQYF
>TRBV24-1|TRBD1|-|TRBJ2-1
TGTGCCACCAGTGACCCGGCCGGGACAGGGGGGGATAGAGAGTTCTTC
CATSDPAGTGGDREFF
>TRBV3-1/TRBV3-2|TRBD2|-|TRBJ2-1
TGTGCCAGCAGCCTAGCGGGTCAGTTCAATGAGCAGTTCTTC
CASSLAGQFNEQFF
>TRBV11-2|-|-|TRBJ2-5
TGTGCCAGCAGCTTAAGCCTACCGGGGGAGACCCAGTACTTC
CASSLSLPGETQYF
>TRBV19|TRBD2|-|TRBJ2-1
TGTGCCAGCGAGACCGGGACTAGCGCCAACAATGAGCAGTTCTTC
CASETGTSANNEQFF
>TRBV3-1/TRBV3-2|-|once|TRBJ2-6
TGTGCCAGCAGCCAAAGGACACCCTCTGGGGCCAACGTCCTGACTTTC
CASSQRTPSGANVLTF
>TRBV12-5|-|-|TRBJ2-5
TGTGCTAGTGGTTCGACCTCAGGGTCCGATGGGGAGACCCAGTACTTC
CASGSTSGSDGETQYF
>TRBV5-1|TRBD1|few|TRBJ2-7
TGCGCCAGCGCCGACCAGGGACAGTCCTACGAGCAGTACTTC
CASADQGQSYEQYF
>TRBV9|TRBD2|-|TRBJ2-1
TGTGCCAGCAGCGTCTACCCCGGGACTAGCGGTTCCTACAATGAGCAGTTCTTC
CASSVYPGTSGSYNEQFF
>TRBV13|-|-|TRBJ2-3
TGTGCCAGCAGCTTAGGGTCCGGGGGCTGGACAGATACGCAGTATTTT
CASSLGSGGWTDTQYF
>TRBV2|TRBD1|-|TRBJ1-2
TGTGCCAGCAGCGTGGACAGGGACTATGGCTACACCTTC
CASSVDRDYGYTF
>TRBV28|-|-|TRBJ1-4
TGTGCCAGCAGTCTCAGGGTTGAGGAAAAACTGTTTTTT
CASSLRVEEKLFF
>TRBV19|-|-|TRBJ1-1
TGTGCCAGTACCACACCCGGGGGGGGCACTGAAGCTTTCTTT
CASTTPGGGTEAFF
>TRBV28|-|-|TRBJ1-2
TGTGCCAGCAGTTTTGTCTCTGAGGCGGGCTACACCTTC
CASSFVSEAGYTF
>TRBV9|TRBD1|-|TRBJ1-4
TGTGCCAGCAGTAATTCCGGGACAGGGGTCGAAAAACTGTTTTTT
CASSNSGTGVEKLFF
>TRBV9|TRBD1|-|TRBJ2-2
TGTGCCAGCAGCGTAGGAGGGGGCGCGAACACCGGGGAGCTGTTTTTT
CASSVGGGANTGELFF
>TRBV3-1/TRBV3-2|-|-|TRBJ1-1
TGTGCCAGCAGCCAAGAAACGGGAGAAGCTTTCTTT
CASSQETGEAFF
>TRBV11-2|TRBD1|-|TRBJ2-7
TGTGCCACCAGCCGAATCCCCTCTGGACAGGGGGCGAAGAACGAGCAGTACTTC
CATSRIPSGQGAKNEQYF
>TRBV24-1|TRBD2|-|TRBJ2-5
TGTGCCACCCAGACTAGCGGGGCTGGGACCCAGTACTTC
CATQTSGAGTQYF
>TRBV12-3/TRBV12-4|-|-|TRBJ1-1
TGTGCCAGCAGCCCTTGGGGCACTGAAGCTTTCTTT
CASSPWGTEAFF
>TRBV15|-|once|TRBJ2-1
TGTGCCACCAGCAGGGCATCGGGTCTACTCAACAATGAGCAGTTCTTC
CATSRASGLLNNEQFF
>TRBV4-2|-|-|TRBJ2-5
TGTGCCAGCAGCCAAGGGATCCAGACGGAGGGCCGGGGAGAGACCCAGTACTTC
CASSQGIQTEGRGETQYF
>TRBV6-5|-|-|TRBJ1-1
TGTGCCAGCAGTCCTTTGAACACTGAAGCTTTCTTT
CASSPLNTEAFF